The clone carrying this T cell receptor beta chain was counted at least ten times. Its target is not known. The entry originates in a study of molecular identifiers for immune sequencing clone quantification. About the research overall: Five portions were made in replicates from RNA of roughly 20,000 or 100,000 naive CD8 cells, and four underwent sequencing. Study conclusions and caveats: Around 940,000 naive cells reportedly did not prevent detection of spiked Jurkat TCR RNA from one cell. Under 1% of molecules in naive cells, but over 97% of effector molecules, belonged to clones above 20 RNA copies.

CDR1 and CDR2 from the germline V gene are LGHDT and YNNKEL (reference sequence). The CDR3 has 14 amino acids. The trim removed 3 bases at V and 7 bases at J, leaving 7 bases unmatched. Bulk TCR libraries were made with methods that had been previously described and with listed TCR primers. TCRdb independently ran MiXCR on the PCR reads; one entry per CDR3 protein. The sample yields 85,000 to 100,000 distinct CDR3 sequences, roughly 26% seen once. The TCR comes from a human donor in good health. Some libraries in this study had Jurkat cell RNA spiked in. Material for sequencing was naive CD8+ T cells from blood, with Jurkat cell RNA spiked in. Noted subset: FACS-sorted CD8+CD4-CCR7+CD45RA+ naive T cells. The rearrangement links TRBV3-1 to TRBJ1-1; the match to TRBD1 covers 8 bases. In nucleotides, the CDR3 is TGTGCCAGCAGCCACACAGGGACAGGTCTTGAAGCTTTCTTT. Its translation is CASSHTGTGLEAFF. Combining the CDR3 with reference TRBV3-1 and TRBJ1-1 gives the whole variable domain DTAVSQTPKYLVTQMGNDKSIKCEQNLGHDTMYWYKQDSKKFLKIMFSYNNKELIINETVPNRFSPKSPDKAHLNLHINSLELGDSAVYFCASSHTGTGLEAFFGQGTRLTVV.